This T cell receptor beta chain was sequenced during a study of cytomegalovirus exposure and HLA in healthy donors. A multiplex PCR was run with 60 Vbeta primers and 13 Jbeta primers. The repertoire was sequenced with immunoSEQ multiplex PCR; TCRdb's copy has only in-frame clones and lacks some. This sample yields 150,000 to 200,000 clones, of which approximately 80% are seen a single time; more than 1% belongs to the top ten. As to this clone: Its antigen is unknown.

Study-wide findings and caveats: Later examination showed HLA-associated TCR beta chains had greater clonal expansion than equally common others.

When sampled, the donors appeared nominally healthy, though they likely had unrecorded immune exposures. With 0 bases removed from V and 4 bases from J, the gap between germline ends came to 9 bases. The CDR3 covers 14 residues. Germline-derived CDR1 and CDR2 are SGHRS and YFSETQ. The chain has TRBV5-1 and TRBJ2-3; D is possibly TRBD1 (6 bases). Source material: PBMCs. The TCR was taken from a boy younger than 10 in good health and CMV-seronegative. The CDR3 loop is CASSLEGESDTQYF. The DNA of the CDR3 is TGCGCCAGCAGCTTGGAGGGGGAATCAGATACGCAGTATTTT.